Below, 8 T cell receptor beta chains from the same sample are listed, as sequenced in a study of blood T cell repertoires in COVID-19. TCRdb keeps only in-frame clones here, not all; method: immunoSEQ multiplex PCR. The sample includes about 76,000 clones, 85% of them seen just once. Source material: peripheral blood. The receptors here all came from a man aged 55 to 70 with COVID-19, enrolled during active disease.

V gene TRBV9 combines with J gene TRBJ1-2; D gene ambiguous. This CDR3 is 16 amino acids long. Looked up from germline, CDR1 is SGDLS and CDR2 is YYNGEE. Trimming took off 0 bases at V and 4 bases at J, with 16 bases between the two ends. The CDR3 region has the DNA TGTGCCAGCAGCGTAGGGCTTGAGGAGGACGGCTATGGCTACACCTTC. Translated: CASSVGLEEDGYGYTF. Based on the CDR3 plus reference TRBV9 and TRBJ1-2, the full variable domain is DSGVTQTPKHLITATGQRVTLRCSPRSGDLSVYWYQQSLDQGLQFLIQYYNGEERAKGNILERFSAQQFPDLHSELNLSSLELGDSALYFCASSVGLEEDGYGYTFGSGTRLTVV.

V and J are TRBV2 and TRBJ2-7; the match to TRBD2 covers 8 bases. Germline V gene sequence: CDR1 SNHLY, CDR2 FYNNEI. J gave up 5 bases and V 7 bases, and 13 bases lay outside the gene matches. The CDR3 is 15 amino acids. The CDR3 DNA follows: TGTGCCAGCATCCCGGGACTAGGAACGGGCCACGAGCAGTACTTC. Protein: CASIPGLGTGHEQYF.

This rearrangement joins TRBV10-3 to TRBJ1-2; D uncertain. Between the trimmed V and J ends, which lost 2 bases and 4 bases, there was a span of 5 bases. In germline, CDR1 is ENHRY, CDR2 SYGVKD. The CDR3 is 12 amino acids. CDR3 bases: TGTGCCATCAGTGAGCCCTCCTATGGCTACACCTTC. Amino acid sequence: CAISEPSYGYTF.

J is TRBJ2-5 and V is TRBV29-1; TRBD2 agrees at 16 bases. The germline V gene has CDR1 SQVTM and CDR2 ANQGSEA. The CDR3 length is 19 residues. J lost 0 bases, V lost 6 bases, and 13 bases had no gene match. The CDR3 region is CSVRRGLAGGTKYQETQYF. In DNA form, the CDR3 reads TGCAGCGTGCGGCGGGGACTAGCGGGAGGGACGAAGTACCAAGAGACCCAGTACTTC.

Written as DNA, the CDR3 is TGCGCCAGCAGCTCTGACAGGGGAGGAACTGAAGCTTTCTTT. It translates to CASSSDRGGTEAFF. The chain has TRBV5-1 and TRBJ1-1, with TRBD1 matching over 8 bases. Germline trimming cut 3 bases from V and 5 bases from J; bases unmatched to any gene: 6. Germline-derived CDR1 and CDR2 are SGHRS and YFSETQ. The CDR3 consists of 14 residues.

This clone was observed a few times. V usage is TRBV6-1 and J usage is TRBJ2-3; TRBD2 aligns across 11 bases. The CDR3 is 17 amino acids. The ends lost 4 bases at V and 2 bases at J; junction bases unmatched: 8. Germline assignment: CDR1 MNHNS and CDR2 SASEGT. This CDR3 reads CASSGNSGGAFTDTQYF. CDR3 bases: TGTGCCAGCAGTGGGAATAGCGGGGGGGCTTTCACAGATACGCAGTATTTT.

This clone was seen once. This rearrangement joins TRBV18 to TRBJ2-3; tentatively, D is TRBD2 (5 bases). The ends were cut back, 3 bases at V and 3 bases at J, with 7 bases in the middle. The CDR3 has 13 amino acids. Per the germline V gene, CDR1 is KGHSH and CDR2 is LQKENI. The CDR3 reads CASSPEGTDTQYF. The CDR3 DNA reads TGTGCCAGCTCACCTGAGGGTACAGATACGCAGTATTTT.

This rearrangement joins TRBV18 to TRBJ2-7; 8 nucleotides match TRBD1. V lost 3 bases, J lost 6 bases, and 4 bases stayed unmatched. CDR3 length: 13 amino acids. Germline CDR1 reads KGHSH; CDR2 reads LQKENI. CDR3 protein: CASSPGQGLEQYF. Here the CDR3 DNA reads TGTGCCAGCTCACCCGGACAGGGACTCGAGCAGTACTTC. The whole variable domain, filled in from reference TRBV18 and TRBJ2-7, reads NAGVMQNPRHLVRRRGQEARLRCSPMKGHSHVYWYRQLPEEGLKFMVYLQKENIIDESGMPKERFSAEFPKEGPSILRIQQVVRGDSAAYFCASSPGQGLEQYFGPGTRLTVT.